This is a list of T cell receptor beta chains from one sample in a study of blood T cell repertoires in COVID-19. Sequencing used immunoSEQ multiplex PCR; TCRdb keeps in-frame clones, though not all of them. The sample holds some 180,000 clones, less than 85% seen once. Sequencing was carried out using peripheral blood. These receptors were collected from a man aged 50 or older who had recovered from COVID-19. Each CDR3 is given with its conserved first and last residue. D genes are given only for firm matches. Clone size appears in some rows only: once, few, many, or a class for an expanded clone.

D: TRBD2; V: TRBV7-6; size: NA; J: TRBJ2-1; DNA: TGTGCCAGCAGCCGCAGCGGGAGCTATGAGCAGTTCTTC; CDR3: CASSRSGSYEQFF
D: NA; V: TRBV30; size: NA; J: TRBJ2-7; DNA: TGTGCCTGGAGTAACCCGCTAGTACATAACTACGAGCAGTACTTC; CDR3: CAWSNPLVHNYEQYF
D: NA; V: TRBV9; size: NA; J: TRBJ1-2; DNA: TGTGCCAGCAGCGTAGGGGGGAGGGAGTTCTATGGCTACACCTTC; CDR3: CASSVGGREFYGYTF
D: TRBD1; V: TRBV28; size: once; J: TRBJ2-4; DNA: TGTGCCAGCAGTTTTTCTTGGCAGGGGGCGGCCAAAAACATTCAGTACTTC; CDR3: CASSFSWQGAAKNIQYF
D: TRBD1; V: TRBV6-5; size: NA; J: TRBJ2-1; DNA: TGTGCCAGCAGTATCTACAGGGACAGCAATGAGCAGTTCTTC; CDR3: CASSIYRDSNEQFF
D: TRBD1; V: TRBV3-1/TRBV3-2; size: NA; J: TRBJ2-2; DNA: TGTGCCAGCAGCCTCCAGGGGGCGGACACCGGGGAGCTGTTTTTT; CDR3: CASSLQGADTGELFF
D: NA; V: TRBV13; size: few; J: TRBJ2-5; DNA: TGTGCCAGCAGCTTTATGAATAGAGGGGAGACCCAGTACTTC; CDR3: CASSFMNRGETQYF
D: TRBD2; V: TRBV18; size: NA; J: TRBJ2-5; DNA: TGTGCCAGCTCCCAGCGGGCATCCGACTTCCTAGCGGGAGAGACCCAGTACTTC; CDR3: CASSQRASDFLAGETQYF
D: NA; V: TRBV7-8; size: NA; J: TRBJ2-1; DNA: TGTGCCAGCAGCACCGGCCTCCAGGTGAATGAGCAGTTCTTC; CDR3: CASSTGLQVNEQFF
D: NA; V: TRBV19; size: NA; J: TRBJ1-4; DNA: TGTGCCAGTAGTATCCAGGCGGAAAAACTGTTTTTT; CDR3: CASSIQAEKLFF
D: NA; V: TRBV28; size: few; J: TRBJ2-1; DNA: TGTGCCAGCAGTTATGGACGGGACTCCTACAATGAGCAGTTCTTC; CDR3: CASSYGRDSYNEQFF
D: NA; V: TRBV6-5; size: once; J: TRBJ2-1; DNA: TGTGCCAGCAGTTACTCTGGCGGGCAACCCTACAATGAGCAGTTCTTC; CDR3: CASSYSGGQPYNEQFF
D: NA; V: TRBV5-1; size: NA; J: TRBJ1-1; DNA: TGCGCCAGCAGCTTGGGACTGGACGGGGTGAACACTGAAGCTTTCTTT; CDR3: CASSLGLDGVNTEAFF
D: TRBD2; V: TRBV5-1; size: NA; J: TRBJ2-1; DNA: TGCGCCAGCAGCTGGGGGGGAAAAAGTAATGAGCAGTTCTTC; CDR3: CASSWGGKSNEQFF
D: NA; V: TRBV30; size: NA; J: TRBJ1-2; DNA: TGTGCCTGGGGGGGGGAGGCCCGACTTAGGCATGGCTACACCTTC; CDR3: CAWGGEARLRHGYTF